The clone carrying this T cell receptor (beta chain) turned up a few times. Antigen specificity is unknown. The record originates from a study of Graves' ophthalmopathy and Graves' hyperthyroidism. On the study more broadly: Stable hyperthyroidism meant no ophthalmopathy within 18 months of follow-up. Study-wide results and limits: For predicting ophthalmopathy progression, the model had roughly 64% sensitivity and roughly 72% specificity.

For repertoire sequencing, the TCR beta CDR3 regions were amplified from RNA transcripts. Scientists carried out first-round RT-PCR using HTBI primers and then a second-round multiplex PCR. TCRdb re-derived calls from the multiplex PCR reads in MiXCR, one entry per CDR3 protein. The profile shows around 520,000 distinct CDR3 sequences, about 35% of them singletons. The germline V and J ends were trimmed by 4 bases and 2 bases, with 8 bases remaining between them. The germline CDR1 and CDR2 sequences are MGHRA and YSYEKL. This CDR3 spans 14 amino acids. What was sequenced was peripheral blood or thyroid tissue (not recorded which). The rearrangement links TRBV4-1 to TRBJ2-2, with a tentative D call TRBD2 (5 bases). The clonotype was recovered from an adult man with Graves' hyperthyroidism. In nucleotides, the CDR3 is TGCGCCAGCAGCCCGACTATTAACACCGGGGAGCTGTTTTTT. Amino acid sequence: CASSPTINTGELFF.